The 12 T cell receptor beta chains below come from one sample, sequenced in a study of cytomegalovirus exposure and HLA in healthy donors. Vbeta (60) and Jbeta (13) primers were used in the PCR. This table comes from immunoSEQ multiplex PCR, and its TCRdb copy is limited to in-frame clones, with some not included. This sample has about 38,000 clones, with about 66% found just once. The specimen sequenced was PBMCs. These TCRs come from a man between 50 and 59 years old in good health and CMV-seropositive.

This clone was counted a few times. V usage is TRBV2 and J usage is TRBJ1-5; 7 bases line up with TRBD1. The germline V gene encodes CDR1 SNHLY and CDR2 FYNNEI. V lost 6 bases to trimming and J lost 7 bases; unmatched junction nucleotides: 3. The CDR3 totals 12 residues. CDR3 loop: CASRTGNQPQHF. In DNA form, the CDR3 reads TGTGCCAGCAGGACAGGGAACCAGCCCCAGCATTTT.

V and J are TRBV6-4 and TRBJ1-6, with 9 bases matching TRBD1. The CDR3 runs 13 residues. V lost 6 bases and J lost 8; bases outside the gene matches: 2. Germline V gene data show CDR1 as MRHNA and CDR2 as SNTAGT. The chain's CDR3 is CASRRQGDSPLHF. The CDR3 DNA follows: TGTGCCAGCAGGAGACAGGGGGATTCACCCCTCCACTTT.

This chain joins TRBV2 and TRBJ2-3, with D possibly matching TRBD2 (6 bases). The CDR3 totals 14 residues. V gave up 6 bases and J gave up 0 bases, with 10 bases separating them. Germline V gene data show CDR1 as SNHLY and CDR2 as FYNNEI. CDR3 in DNA: TGTGCCAGCAGAGCCGGGACTAGCACAGATACGCAGTATTTT. Its protein product is CASRAGTSTDTQYF.

This clone was observed a handful of times. J is TRBJ1-3 and V is TRBV2, with 7 bases that match TRBD1. The CDR3 runs to 16 residues. J was trimmed by 3 bases and V by 2 bases; bases with no gene match: 7. Germline values: CDR1 SNHLY, CDR2 FYNNEI. The CDR3 coding sequence is TGTGCCAGCAGTGAAAGGCCGACAGGGTTTGGAAACACCATATATTTT. This encodes CASSERPTGFGNTIYF.

V gene TRBV6-5 combines with J gene TRBJ1-2; perhaps TRBD1 as D (6 bases). This CDR3 contains 15 residues. Germline loops: CDR1 MNHEY, CDR2 SVGAGI. Trimming took off 2 bases at V and 8 bases at J, with 18 bases between the two ends. The CDR3 DNA reads TGTGCCAGCAGTTACCAAACAGGGAATTCGGGGGGCTACACCTTC. This gives the protein CASSYQTGNSGGYTF.

There are a few counts of this clone. The chain couples TRBV10-2 to TRBJ2-4, with 7 positions matching TRBD1. J lost 6 bases, V lost 3 bases, and 5 bases had no gene match. The germline CDR1 and CDR2 sequences are WSHSY and SAAADI. CDR3 length: 14 amino acids. This CDR3 is CASSEGAGGNIQYF. CDR3 DNA sequence: TGCGCCAGCAGTGAAGGGGCAGGGGGAAACATTCAGTACTTC.

The rearrangement links TRBV15 to TRBJ1-4, with D unclear. The germline CDR1 and CDR2 sequences are LNHNV and YYDKDF (reference sequence). The CDR3 runs 15 residues. V lost 0 bases and J lost 0, with 5 bases in between. The CDR3 spells CATSRDRSTNEKLFF. Written as DNA, the CDR3 is TGTGCCACCAGCAGAGACAGATCAACTAATGAAAAACTGTTTTTT.

The V gene is TRBV28, the J gene TRBJ2-7, with TRBD1 identical over 9 bases. The CDR3 spans 15 residues. V was clipped by 5 bases and J by 0 bases; unmatched bases: 5. CDR1 is MDHEN, CDR2 SYDVKM, per germline. The CDR3 loop reads CASSTGGQSSYEQYF. The CDR3 coding sequence is TGTGCCAGCAGTACAGGGGGCCAGAGCTCCTACGAGCAGTACTTC.

Points on this clone: One junction end disagrees with the germline gene, perhaps due to a read error. Within the sample, other DNA sequences also encode this same CDR3. The chain recombines TRBV6-5 with TRBJ1-1; D is uncertain. The germline CDR1 and CDR2 sequences are MNHEY and SVGAGI. The CDR3 consists of 15 residues. CDR3 DNA: TGTGCCAGCAGTTACTCGTGGGGAGGGAACACTGAAGCTTTTTTT. Encoded protein: CASSYSWGGNTEAFF.

The CDR3 loop reads CASSPNPGQAKNIQYF. The CDR3 DNA reads TGTGCCAGCAGCCCTAACCCGGGTCAAGCCAAAAACATTCAGTACTTC. The rearrangement links TRBV13 to TRBJ2-4; D unclear. V was trimmed by 5 bases and J by 0 bases, leaving 14 bases between them. In germline, CDR1 is PRHDT, CDR2 FYEKMQ (reference sequence). The CDR3 totals 16 residues. Looking up the rest from reference TRBV13 and TRBJ2-4 gives the full variable domain: AAGVIQSPRHLIKEKRETATLKCYPIPRHDTVYWYQQGPGQDPQFLISFYEKMQSDKGSIPDRFSAQQFSDYHSELNMSSLELGDSALYFCASSPNPGQAKNIQYFGAGTRLSVL.

V usage is TRBV9 and J usage is TRBJ2-5, with 12 bases lining up with TRBD2. Germline loops: CDR1 SGDLS, CDR2 YYNGEE. This CDR3 is built from 15 residues. V gave up 4 bases and J gave up 5 bases; unmatched junction bases: 6. The CDR3 is CASSPLAGGTETQYF. The CDR3 coding sequence is TGTGCCAGCAGCCCTCTAGCGGGGGGGACTGAGACCCAGTACTTC.

This chain uses TRBV6-4 with TRBJ2-3, with D unclear. Germline V gene data show CDR1 as MRHNA and CDR2 as SNTAGT. CDR3 length equals 13 residues. Trimming removed 3 bases at V and 2 bases at J, with 6 bases between. CDR3 sequence: CASSEGDTDTQYF. The CDR3 DNA reads TGTGCCAGCAGTGAGGGCGACACAGATACGCAGTATTTT.